This T cell receptor (beta chain) was profiled in a study of T cell responses to AZD1222 COVID-19 vaccine. Note on this clone: Its antigen is not identified.

The repertoire was sequenced with immunoSEQ multiplex PCR; TCRdb's copy has only in-frame clones and lacks some. The data hold around 84,000 clones, with 85% to 90% observed a single time. Study-level findings and limits: CD4 TCRs linked to vaccination spanned spike, dominating at 160-218 and 743-854. White British ancestry dominated among donors, who included more females, and clonal diversity was possibly underestimated. Reportedly, nearly half the spike-specific TCRs target unmutated variant regions.

The CDR3 is 16 residues long. Looked up from germline, CDR1 is SGHTA and CDR2 is FQGTGA. Trimming at V came to 5 bases and at J to 7 bases, leaving 9 bases not matched to a gene. The rearrangement uses TRBV7-3 and TRBJ2-5; 14 nucleotides line up with TRBD2. Sequencing was performed on peripheral blood, taken on day 0 of AZD1222 vaccination. The TCR comes from an adult in good health. CDR3 coding DNA: TGTGCCAGCAGCGCCACTTCCGGGACTAGCGGGGGGACCCAGTACTTC. Its translation: CASSATSGTSGGTQYF. The whole variable domain, filled in from reference TRBV7-3 and TRBJ2-5, reads GAGVSQTPSNKVTEKGKYVELRCDPISGHTALYWYRQSLGQGPEFLIYFQGTGAADDSGLPNDRFFAVRPEGSVSTLKIQRTERGDSAVYLCASSATSGTSGGTQYFGPGTRLLVL.